The 28 T cell receptor beta chains reported below all come from one sample, sequenced in a study of CDR3 diversity in severe acne. TCRdb analysed the PCR reads with MiXCR anew, one entry per CDR3 protein. Of about 85,000 distinct CDR3 sequences listed, around 50% were seen once; the top ten hold around 9.1%. The sequencing input was blood. These TCRs come from a male donor in good health, serving as a control.

This rearrangement joins TRBV5-1 to TRBJ2-2, with D unclear. With 0 bases removed from V and 0 bases from J, the gap between germline ends came to 9 bases. In germline, CDR1 is SGHRS, CDR2 YFSETQ. The CDR3 is 16 amino acids. The CDR3 protein is CASSLGHSTNTGELFF. CDR3 in DNA: TGCGCCAGCAGCTTGGGACATTCGACGAACACCGGGGAGCTGTTTTTT. The full variable domain, its missing parts supplied by reference TRBV5-1 and TRBJ2-2, is KAGVTQTPRYLIKTRGQQVTLSCSPISGHRSVSWYQQTPGQGLQFLFEYFSETQRNKGNFPGRFSGRQFSNSRSEMNVSTLELGDSALYLCASSLGHSTNTGELFFGEGSRLTVL.

The J gene is TRBJ2-3, the V gene TRBV6-5; TRBD2 aligns across 13 bases. The ends lost 6 bases at V and 5 bases at J; junction bases unmatched: 5. CDR1 is MNHEY, CDR2 SVGAGI, per germline. The CDR3 extends over 15 amino acids. The CDR3 loop reads CASRILAGGRDTQYF. The CDR3, as DNA: TGTGCCAGCAGAATACTAGCGGGAGGGCGAGATACGCAGTATTTT.

The chain employs TRBV6-5 and TRBJ2-7; tentatively, D is TRBD2 (5 bases). Germline CDR1 is MNHEY and CDR2 is SVGAGI. The CDR3 has 13 amino acids. Trimming removed 9 bases from V and 0 bases from J, with 12 bases in between. The CDR3, as DNA: TGTGCCAGGCCAGGACTCGCCTCCTACGAGCAGTACTTC. The encoded protein is CARPGLASYEQYF.

This clonotype appeared many times. The chain is built from TRBV29-1 and TRBJ1-1, with D possibly being TRBD1 (5 bases). V lost 0 bases and J lost 8, with 13 bases in between. The CDR3 covers 13 residues. Per germline, CDR1 SQVTM and CDR2 ANQGSEA. CDR3 sequence (DNA): TGCAGCGTTGAAGATTCGGGGACCTTGGAAGCTTTCTTT. Protein: CSVEDSGTLEAFF.

The gene calls are TRBV19 and TRBJ1-3; D possibly corresponds to TRBD1 (6 bases). There are 13 residues in the CDR3. The V and J ends lost 6 bases and 2 bases respectively, with 8 bases between them. Germline CDR1 is LNHDA and CDR2 is SQIVND (reference sequence). The CDR3 nucleotides are TGTGCCAGTAGAGACAGGACTGGAAACACCATATATTTT. This codes for CASRDRTGNTIYF.

This clonotype occurred a few times. The junction departs from germline at one end; a sequencing error may be responsible. V gene TRBV28 combines with J gene TRBJ2-7, with 12 bases that match TRBD1. The germline V gene encodes CDR1 MDHEN and CDR2 SYDVKM. This CDR3 is 14 amino acids long. The CDR3 sequence: CAGSFGTGGTEQYF. CDR3 coding DNA: TGTGCCGGCAGTTTCGGGACAGGGGGCACCGAGCAGTACTTC.

Concerning this clonotype itself: Just one base apart from a much larger clone, this may be a read error. The conserved phenylalanine or tryptophan normally closing the CDR3 is absent here, so this likely arose from a read error. The rearrangement links TRBV25-1 to TRBJ1-1; D uncertain. V was trimmed by 6 bases and J by 11 bases, leaving 22 bases between them. The CDR3 totals 14 residues. Germline CDR1 reads MGHDK; CDR2 reads SYGVNS. The CDR3 region has the DNA TGTGCCAGCAGCAGTACCCCGGACCAAAGGGAGGCTTTCCTT. This sequence encodes CASSSTPDQREAFL.

This clonotype has a count of ten or more. This chain joins TRBV3-1 and TRBJ2-5; D is possibly TRBD1 (6 bases). This CDR3 comprises 16 residues. The V and J ends lost 0 bases and 1 base respectively, with 12 bases between them. The V gene's germline CDR1 is LGHDT and CDR2 YNNKEL (reference sequence). The CDR3 loop is CASSQEYRDTQETQYF. CDR3 coding DNA: TGTGCCAGCAGCCAAGAATATCGGGACACCCAAGAGACCCAGTACTTC.

The count of this clonotype is one. The conserved final phenylalanine or tryptophan is absent from the CDR3, which likely points to a read error. The rearrangement uses TRBV20-1 and TRBJ2-7; D uncertain. Germline V lookup: CDR1 DFQATT, CDR2 SNEGSKA (reference sequence). V dropped 6 bases and J dropped 9 bases, with 15 bases sitting between them. The CDR3 totals 11 residues. CDR3 DNA sequence: TGCAGTGCCGTGCTCTCCACCGGGCAGTACTCC. Its protein is CSAVLSTGQYS.

The gene calls are TRBV7-4 and TRBJ2-7; no clear D. Looked up from germline, CDR1 is SGHVT and CDR2 is SQSDAQ. CDR3 size: 14 residues. V shed 3 bases and J shed 0 bases, with 9 bases lying between them. The CDR3 DNA sequence: TGTGCCAGCAGCTTGTGGGATTACTCCTACGAGCAGTACTTC. Encoded protein: CASSLWDYSYEQYF.

This chain connects TRBV7-9 to TRBJ2-7; D is perhaps TRBD1 (6 bases). The J call may be in error: the DNA end matches TRBJ2-1 better. Germline CDR1 reads SEHNR; CDR2 reads FQNEAQ (reference sequence). The CDR3 has 14 amino acids. CDR3 nucleotide sequence: TGTGCCAGCAGCTTAGGTCCGAGGGGGAATGAGCAGTTCTTC. This gives the protein CASSLGPRGNEQFF.

Only one count was recorded for this clonotype. A read error is likely, as this CDR3 ends without the conserved phenylalanine or tryptophan. The limits of the CDR3 on the DNA are not certain, so only TCRdb's listed CDR3 is given. This chain links TRBV19 with TRBJ2-5; the D call in the table, TRBD1, was not verified against the DNA. The CDR3 numbers 17 amino acids, ends counted. Germline CDR1 and CDR2: LNHDA and SQIVND (reference sequence). CDR3 sequence reads: CASSKTGGISYGYTFGS.

V and J are TRBV5-1 and TRBJ1-1; the D is unclear. The germline V and J ends were trimmed by 6 bases and 0 bases, with 21 bases remaining between them. Per the germline V gene, CDR1 is SGHRS and CDR2 is YFSETQ. This CDR3 has 17 residues. For the CDR3, the DNA is TGCGCCAGCAACCTCCTAACCGTCGGGCTCATGAACACTGAAGCTTTCTTT. Amino acids: CASNLLTVGLMNTEAFF.

This clonotype has a count of ten or more. The rearrangement uses TRBV5-1 and TRBJ2-5, with 12 bases identical to TRBD2. Germline CDR1 reads SGHRS; CDR2 reads YFSETQ. The CDR3 is 18 amino acids. After removal of 0 bases from V and 5 bases from J, the junction contained 11 bases not matched to a gene. The CDR3 reads CASSLALAGGRRGETQYF. As DNA, the CDR3 is TGCGCCAGCAGCTTGGCCCTAGCGGGAGGGCGAAGGGGGGAGACCCAGTACTTC.

This clonotype was observed many times. This sequence joins TRBV3-1 and TRBJ2-5; D unclear. CDR1 is LGHDT and CDR2 is YNNKEL in the germline V gene (reference sequence). V gave up 0 bases and J gave up 5 bases, with 7 bases separating them. The CDR3 has 13 residues. The CDR3 DNA is TGTGCCAGCAGCCAAGATGGTGAGGAGACCCAGTACTTC. This sequence encodes CASSQDGEETQYF.

The chain uses TRBV12-3 or TRBV12-4 and TRBJ1-6; tentative D call: TRBD1 (5 bases). V lost 6 bases to trimming and J lost 15 bases, with 12 bases between them. The CDR3 is 11 amino acids. CDR3 DNA sequence: TGTGCCAGCAGACCGGGGCTTGGCCTCCACTTT. Its translation: CASRPGLGLHF.

Worth noting for this clonotype: One junction end disagrees with the germline gene, perhaps due to a read error. This chain uses TRBV7-8 with TRBJ2-7; D unresolved. The CDR3 extends over 15 amino acids. Germline V CDR1 and CDR2: SGHVS, FQNEAQ. The CDR3 loop is CASSLSGSESSEQYF. CDR3 nucleotides: TGTGCCAGCAGCTTGTCCGGGTCGGAGTCCTCCGAGCAGTACTTC.

The table lists this clonotype with a few counts. This chain uses TRBV10-3 with TRBJ1-5; no definite D call. CDR1 is ENHRY, CDR2 SYGVKD, per germline. The ends were cut back, 0 bases at V and 7 bases at J, with 7 bases in the middle. There are 13 residues in the CDR3. This CDR3 is CAISESGSQPQHF. The DNA for the CDR3 is TGTGCCATCAGTGAGTCAGGATCCCAGCCCCAGCATTTT.

The table lists this clonotype with a count of one. The rearrangement uses TRBV20-1 and TRBJ2-3; 13 bases align to TRBD2. With V trimmed by 3 bases and J by 6 bases, 9 bases remained unmatched. Germline V CDR1 and CDR2: DFQATT, SNEGSKA (reference sequence). CDR3 size: 16 residues. The CDR3 DNA sequence: TGCAGTGCTAGGGGGACTAGCGGGGTGGTCGTGGATACGCAGTATTTT. Translated: CSARGTSGVVVDTQYF.

For the CDR3, the DNA is TGTGCCAGCAGCGTAGGGGGTAGCGGGGCACTAACCCAGTACTTC. Amino acids: CASSVGGSGALTQYF. The gene calls are TRBV9 and TRBJ2-5; 8 nucleotides agree with TRBD2. V lost 0 bases, J lost 8 bases, and 9 bases stayed unmatched. CDR1 and CDR2 from the germline V gene are SGDLS and YYNGEE. The CDR3 sequence is 15 residues long.

The chain couples TRBV6-6 to TRBJ2-7, with 7 bases matching TRBD2. The ends lost 4 bases at V and 6 bases at J; junction bases unmatched: 6. The germline CDR1 and CDR2 sequences are MNHNY and SVGAGI (reference sequence). The CDR3 consists of 13 residues. The CDR3 DNA is TGTGCCAGCAGTTTGGAACTAGCGTTCGAGCAGTACTTC. It specifies CASSLELAFEQYF.

This clonotype is medium-sized in the sample. V and J are TRBV19 and TRBJ1-1; D gene ambiguous. From germline, CDR1 is LNHDA and CDR2 SQIVND (reference sequence). The CDR3 has 14 residues. Trimming took off 4 bases at V and 2 bases at J, with 11 bases between the two ends. The CDR3: CASSTRYENTEAFF. The CDR3 DNA reads TGTGCCAGTAGTACACGTTACGAAAACACTGAAGCTTTCTTT.

This clonotype was detected a few times. A much bigger clone sits one base away, suggesting this may be a read error. V gene TRBV10-3 combines with J gene TRBJ2-7; D unclear. The V gene lost 8 bases and the J gene lost 6 bases, with 17 bases spanning the gap. Germline CDR1 reads ENHRY; CDR2 reads SYGVKD. The CDR3 covers 13 residues. The CDR3 DNA is TGTGCCATCCGATGGGGAACCGGCTCCGAGCAGTACTTC. Protein: CAIRWGTGSEQYF.

This chain joins TRBV9 and TRBJ1-2; D possibly corresponds to TRBD1 (6 bases). The CDR3 consists of 12 residues. V lost 4 bases, J lost 3 bases, and 7 bases lay in between. Germline V lookup: CDR1 SGDLS, CDR2 YYNGEE. As DNA, the CDR3 is TGTGCCAGCAGCAACAGGGACTATGGCTACACCTTC. Protein: CASSNRDYGYTF.

This clonotype was observed once. The chain recombines TRBV7-3 with TRBJ1-1; TRBD1 agrees at 10 bases. Trimming cost V 5 bases and J 3 bases; bases outside gene matches: 9. The CDR3 length is 16 residues. Germline values: CDR1 SGHTA, CDR2 FQGTGA. The CDR3 DNA reads as TGTGCCAGCAGCCCGCACCTCGGGACAGGGGACACTGAAGCTTTCTTT. This encodes CASSPHLGTGDTEAFF.

This clonotype was counted between two and nine times. The rearrangement joins TRBV29-1 to TRBJ1-3, with TRBD1 as a possible D gene (5 bases). Trimming stripped 4 bases from V and 0 bases from J, with 10 bases between. CDR1 SQVTM and CDR2 ANQGSEA come from the germline V gene. CDR3 length equals 14 residues. CDR3 region: CSVVPGSSGNTIYF. The DNA for the CDR3 is TGCAGCGTTGTTCCAGGGAGCTCTGGAAACACCATATATTTT.

The rearrangement links TRBV19 to TRBJ1-1; D is undetermined. This CDR3 spans 14 amino acids. Trimming pared 3 bases from V and 4 bases from J, leaving 12 bases between. Germline V CDR1 and CDR2: LNHDA, SQIVND (reference sequence). DNA for the CDR3: TGTGCCAGTAGTATTGTTGGTGTCGGCACTGAAGCTTTCTTT. It specifies CASSIVGVGTEAFF.

The sample holds many counts of this clonotype. CDR3 nucleotide sequence: TGTGCCATCAGTGAGTTTGCGGGAGCCCCTGAGCAGTACTTC. Translating gives CAISEFAGAPEQYF. The V gene is TRBV10-3, the J gene TRBJ2-7; the match to TRBD2 covers 7 bases. CDR1 and CDR2 (germline): ENHRY, SYGVKD. CDR3 length: 14 residues. With V trimmed by 1 base and J by 7 bases, 7 bases remained unmatched.